Each of the 21 T cell receptor beta chains below was sequenced from the same sample in a study of blood T cell repertoires in COVID-19. Data came from immunoSEQ multiplex PCR; TCRdb stores just in-frame clones and leaves some out. Of approximately 250,000 clones listed, around 93% are singletons. Sequencing was done on a sample of PBMCs or T cells enriched from blood (not recorded which). Receptors were obtained from a man between 40 and 49 years old who had been exposed to COVID-19.

This clone was detected only once. The V gene is TRBV3-1 (or the pseudogene TRBV3-2), the J gene TRBJ2-7, with TRBD2 as a possible D gene (6 bases). Germline values: CDR1 LGHDT, CDR2 YNNKEL (reference sequence). CDR3 length: 14 amino acids. Trimming cost V 1 base and J 4 bases, with 11 bases left between them. CDR3 loop: CASSQGDAGYEQYF. The CDR3 bases are TGTGCCAGCAGCCAAGGGGACGCGGGATACGAGCAGTACTTC.

The sample holds one count of this clone. The chain links TRBV12-3 or TRBV12-4 to TRBJ2-4; 7 bases align to TRBD2. The CDR3 is 12 residues long. V lost 10 bases, J lost 5 bases, and 5 bases stayed unmatched. CDR3 loop: CATGLGQNIQYF. CDR3 nucleotide sequence: TGTGCCACCGGACTAGGACAAAACATTCAGTACTTC.

This clone was found once. CDR3 region: CASSGRSSGNTIYF. In DNA form, the CDR3 reads TGTGCCAGCAGTGGCAGATCCTCTGGAAACACCATATATTTT. This chain uses TRBV7-9 with TRBJ1-3; D gene unclear. The CDR3 sequence is 14 residues long. Trimming pared 6 bases from V and 0 bases from J, leaving 9 bases between. CDR1 and CDR2 from the germline V gene are SEHNR and FQNEAQ (reference sequence).

The CDR3 DNA reads TGTGCCAGTAGTCTATCCGGGACAGGGGACGCTTTCTTT. It encodes CASSLSGTGDAFF. The genes are TRBV19 and TRBJ1-1; 10 bases are shared with TRBD1. Unmatched junction bases numbered 8, after V lost 5 bases and J lost 11 bases. The germline V gene encodes CDR1 LNHDA and CDR2 SQIVND (reference sequence). The CDR3 runs to 13 residues.

V and J are TRBV29-1 and TRBJ2-1; 9 nucleotides align to TRBD2. Unmatched junction bases numbered 8, after V lost 7 bases and J lost 7 bases. The CDR3 contains 13 residues. Germline assignment: CDR1 SQVTM and CDR2 ANQGSEA. In DNA, the CDR3 is TGCAGCGGGCGGGAGGGCCCGGGGAATGAGCAGTTCTTC. Protein: CSGREGPGNEQFF.

This chain joins TRBV6-1 and TRBJ2-5, with a tentative D call TRBD2 (5 bases). V was shortened by 3 bases and J by 1 base, with 21 bases between the two germline ends. Germline lookup yields CDR1 MNHNS and CDR2 SASEGT. The CDR3 runs 18 residues. CDR3 protein: CASSEGRRWASTQETQYF. For the CDR3, the DNA is TGTGCCAGCAGTGAGGGAAGGAGGTGGGCCTCCACCCAAGAGACCCAGTACTTC.

The chain combines TRBV5-1 with TRBJ1-3, with 12 nucleotides matching TRBD1. This CDR3 spans 14 amino acids. Germline CDR1 SGHRS, CDR2 YFSETQ. V dropped 4 bases and J dropped 8; count of bases not matched to a gene: 4. The CDR3 DNA reads TGCGCCAGCAGCCAGGGACAGGGGGCTGACACCATATATTTT. Its protein is CASSQGQGADTIYF.

The rearrangement uses TRBV7-9 and TRBJ2-2, with D possibly matching TRBD1 (5 bases). The CDR3 runs 15 residues. V was trimmed by 3 bases and J by 0 bases, leaving 8 bases between them. Germline CDR1 is SEHNR and CDR2 is FQNEAQ (reference sequence). The CDR3 coding sequence is TGTGCCAGCAGCTTCGGACAATCGAACACCGGGGAGCTGTTTTTT. It is translated as CASSFGQSNTGELFF.

This clone was observed a few times. The V call is TRBV15, the J call TRBJ2-7, with a weak D call TRBD2 (6 bases). This CDR3 is built from 13 residues. Trimming took off 3 bases at V and 0 bases at J, with 6 bases between the two ends. Germline CDR1 reads LNHNV; CDR2 reads YYDKDF (reference sequence). This CDR3 reads CATSRDYSYEQYF. CDR3 bases: TGTGCCACCAGCAGGGACTACTCCTACGAGCAGTACTTC. The variable domain in full, completed from reference TRBV15 and TRBJ2-7, reads DAMVIQNPRYQVTQFGKPVTLSCSQTLNHNVMYWYQQKSSQAPKLLFHYYDKDFNNEADTPDNFQSRRPNTSFCFLDIRSPGLGDTAMYLCATSRDYSYEQYFGPGTRLTVT.

The chain links TRBV4-1 to TRBJ1-1; 10 bases are a match to TRBD1. The CDR3 covers 16 residues. The junction had 2 bases not matched to a gene; V was cut back by 1 base and J by 0 bases. Germline V gene sequence: CDR1 MGHRA, CDR2 YSYEKL. CDR3 residues: CASSQVGTGVNTEAFF. DNA of the CDR3: TGCGCCAGCAGCCAAGTTGGGACAGGGGTGAACACTGAAGCTTTCTTT.

The V call is TRBV29-1, the J call TRBJ2-7; no definite D call. Germline assignment: CDR1 SQVTM and CDR2 ANQGSEA. CDR3 length equals 11 residues. Trimming took 4 bases from V and 2 from J, leaving 6 bases between them. In DNA form, the CDR3 reads TGCAGCGTTGGGGCCGCCTACGAGCAGTACTTC. It codes for CSVGAAYEQYF.

This chain links TRBV9 with TRBJ2-2; 9 nucleotides line up with TRBD2. There are 17 residues in the CDR3. The V gene's germline CDR1 is SGDLS and CDR2 YYNGEE. V lost 4 bases to trimming and J lost 6 bases; unmatched junction nucleotides: 13. The CDR3 DNA sequence: TGTGCCAGCAGCCTACCCCGTCAGCGGGAGGTCCCCGGGGAGCTGTTTTTT. Its protein product is CASSLPRQREVPGELFF.

V gene TRBV27 combines with J gene TRBJ1-1, with 8 bases identical to TRBD1. The germline CDR1 and CDR2 sequences are MNHEY and SMNVEV (reference sequence). Trimming removed 3 bases from V and 6 bases from J; junction bases left unmatched: 6. This CDR3 is built from 14 residues. CDR3 DNA sequence: TGTGCCAGCAGTTTGACGGGACAGGATTCTGAAGCTTTCTTT. It codes for CASSLTGQDSEAFF.

The genes are TRBV7-2 and TRBJ1-1; the D gene is possibly TRBD1 (6 bases). There are 13 residues in the CDR3. V was trimmed by 5 bases and J by 1 base, leaving 8 bases between them. Germline CDR1 and CDR2: SGHTA and FQGNSA. The CDR3 DNA reads TGTGCCAGCAGCGCGACAGGGAACACTGAAGCTTTCTTT. This codes for CASSATGNTEAFF.

This chain uses TRBV5-5 with TRBJ2-7; D is perhaps TRBD1 (6 bases). V was pared by 3 bases and J by 5 bases, with 18 bases between. There are 15 residues in the CDR3. From germline, CDR1 is SGHKS and CDR2 YYEKEE (reference sequence). CDR3 bases: TGTGCCAGCAGCTACGACAGGCGAGTATGGGACGAGCAGTACTTC. Amino acids: CASSYDRRVWDEQYF. The whole variable domain, remainder taken from reference TRBV5-5 and TRBJ2-7, is DAGVTQSPTHLIKTRGQQVTLRCSPISGHKSVSWYQQVLGQGPQFIFQYYEKEERGRGNFPDRFSARQFPNYSSELNVNALLLGDSALYLCASSYDRRVWDEQYFGPGTRLTVT.

This chain links TRBV9 with TRBJ1-5; D is perhaps TRBD1 (6 bases). The CDR3 loop spans 14 amino acids. Germline V gene data show CDR1 as SGDLS and CDR2 as YYNGEE. Deletions cut 0 bases from V and 4 bases from J, with 8 bases between. The DNA for the CDR3 is TGTGCCAGCAGCGTAGGGGACAATAATCAGCCCCAGCATTTT. This codes for CASSVGDNNQPQHF.

This clone has only one observation. This sample includes further DNA sequences coding for the same CDR3. J is TRBJ2-1 and V is TRBV24-1; possibly TRBD2 for D (6 bases). This CDR3 comprises 16 residues. V lost 2 bases, J lost 1 base, and 11 bases lay in between. Germline lookup yields CDR1 KGHDR and CDR2 SFDVKD. The CDR3 region is CATSDSSGRSYNEQFF. CDR3 DNA: TGTGCCACCAGTGATTCGTCAGGGAGGTCCTACAATGAGCAGTTCTTC.

This sequence joins TRBV27 and TRBJ2-3, with a tentative D call TRBD1 (8 bases). This CDR3 has 15 amino acids. Germline lookup yields CDR1 MNHEY and CDR2 SMNVEV (reference sequence). Trimming stripped 6 bases from V and 1 base from J, with 14 bases between. In nucleotides, the CDR3 is TGTGCCAGCAGCCGTACAGGGGGGGGCACAGATACGCAGTATTTT. Translating it yields CASSRTGGGTDTQYF.

This rearrangement joins TRBV19 to TRBJ1-6; 9 positions agree with TRBD1. The CDR3 has 13 amino acids. Germline loops: CDR1 LNHDA, CDR2 SQIVND (reference sequence). V shed 6 bases, J shed 6 bases, and the junction held 0 bases outside the gene matches. As DNA, the CDR3 is TGTGCCAGTAGACAGGGGGCTAATTCACCCCTCCACTTT. The encoded protein is CASRQGANSPLHF.

The V and J genes are TRBV15 and TRBJ1-1; D may be TRBD1 (5 bases). Germline CDR1 is LNHNV and CDR2 is YYDKDF (reference sequence). The CDR3 consists of 14 residues. Trimming shortened V by 3 bases and J by 1 base, and 9 bases separated the two germline ends. The CDR3 reads CATSSSDRNTEAFF. DNA for the CDR3: TGTGCCACCAGCAGCTCCGACAGGAACACTGAAGCTTTCTTT.

V usage is TRBV28 and J usage is TRBJ2-1; D unclear. Per the germline V gene, CDR1 is MDHEN and CDR2 is SYDVKM. V was trimmed by 1 base and J by 9 bases, leaving 4 bases between them. The CDR3 runs 11 residues. The CDR3 is CASSLSSEQFF. The DNA for the CDR3 is TGTGCCAGCAGTTTATCCAGTGAGCAGTTCTTC.